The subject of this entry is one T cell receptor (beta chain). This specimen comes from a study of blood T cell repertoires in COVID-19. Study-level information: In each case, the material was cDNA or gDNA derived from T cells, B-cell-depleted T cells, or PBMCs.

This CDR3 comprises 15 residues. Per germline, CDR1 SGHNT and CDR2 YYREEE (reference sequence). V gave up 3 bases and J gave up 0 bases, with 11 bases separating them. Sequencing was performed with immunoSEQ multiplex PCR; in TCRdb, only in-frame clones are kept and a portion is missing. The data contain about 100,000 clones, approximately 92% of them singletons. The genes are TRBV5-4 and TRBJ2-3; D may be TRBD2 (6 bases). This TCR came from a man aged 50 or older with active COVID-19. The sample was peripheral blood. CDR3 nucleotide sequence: TGTGCCAGCAGCTCCGGGGCGGGAAGCACAGATACGCAGTATTTT. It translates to CASSSGAGSTDTQYF. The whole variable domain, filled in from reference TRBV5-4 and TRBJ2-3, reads ETGVTQSPTHLIKTRGQQVTLRCSSQSGHNTVSWYQQALGQGPQFIFQYYREEENGRGNFPPRFSGLQFPNYSSELNVNALELDDSALYLCASSSGAGSTDTQYFGPGTRLTVL.